Each of the 21 T cell receptor beta chains below was sequenced from the same sample in a study of blood T cell repertoires in COVID-19. Profiled with immunoSEQ multiplex PCR; TCRdb holds only in-frame clones, not every one. Of 130,000 to 150,000 clones listed, 81% are singletons. The sequenced material came from peripheral blood. Receptors were obtained from a human donor in a cohort sampled during active COVID-19.

The rearrangement links TRBV4-3 to TRBJ1-1; D possibly corresponds to TRBD1 (5 bases). This CDR3 is 14 amino acids long. V was trimmed by 0 bases and J by 10 bases, leaving 15 bases between them. The germline V gene encodes CDR1 LGHNA and CDR2 YSLEER. In nucleotides, the CDR3 is TGCGCCAGCAGCCAAGATGGGGGGTGGAGGGGAGCTTTCTTT. It specifies CASSQDGGWRGAFF.

In DNA, the CDR3 is TGTGCCAGCAGTTACTCTCGCTATTCCGAGCAGTACTTC. It translates to CASSYSRYSEQYF. The chain combines TRBV6-5 with TRBJ2-7; D unclear. Germline CDR1 is MNHEY and CDR2 is SVGAGI. The CDR3 consists of 13 residues. With 0 bases removed from V and 6 bases from J, the gap between germline ends came to 9 bases.

The rearrangement uses TRBV18 and TRBJ2-7, with a possible D match to TRBD1 (6 bases). Trimming pared 3 bases from V and 1 base from J, leaving 13 bases between. Germline V lookup: CDR1 KGHSH, CDR2 LQKENI. This CDR3 is built from 15 residues. In DNA, the CDR3 is TGTGCCAGCTCACCGTTACAGGGAGAATCCTACGAGCAGTACTTC. Residues: CASSPLQGESYEQYF.

The J gene is TRBJ2-7, the V gene TRBV4-1; 8 bases line up with TRBD2. The CDR3 sequence is 16 residues long. J gave up 1 base and V 4 bases, and 9 bases lay outside the gene matches. Germline lookup yields CDR1 MGHRA and CDR2 YSYEKL. CDR3 sequence (DNA): TGCGCCAGCAGCCTCACCTCCAGCGGGGGATCCTACGAGCAGTACTTC. Translating gives CASSLTSSGGSYEQYF.

The chain combines TRBV7-8 with TRBJ1-2, with D maybe TRBD1 (6 bases). Trimming pared 3 bases from V and 7 bases from J, leaving 12 bases between. Germline CDR1 is SGHVS and CDR2 is FQNEAQ. CDR3 size: 13 residues. The DNA of the CDR3 is TGTGCCAGCAGCTTGTCCAGGGGAAGTGGCTACACCTTC. It is translated as CASSLSRGSGYTF.

The V call is TRBV28, the J call TRBJ2-7, with D possibly TRBD1 on 6 matching bases. Germline V lookup: CDR1 MDHEN, CDR2 SYDVKM. The CDR3 has 14 amino acids. V gave up 6 bases and J gave up 4 bases, with 16 bases separating them. CDR3 protein: CASSHSWTVYEQYF. CDR3 coding DNA: TGTGCCAGCAGCCACTCCTGGACAGTGTACGAGCAGTACTTC.

This chain connects TRBV18 to TRBJ2-7; 7 bases match TRBD1. V shed 0 bases, J shed 3 bases, and the junction held 5 bases outside the gene matches. Germline-derived CDR1 and CDR2 are KGHSH and LQKENI. The CDR3 loop spans 15 amino acids. CDR3 in amino acids: CASSPPTGNIYEQYF. The CDR3 DNA sequence: TGTGCCAGCTCACCACCGACAGGGAATATCTACGAGCAGTACTTC.

The rearrangement links TRBV10-3 to TRBJ2-1; 7 bases map to TRBD1. Germline assignment: CDR1 ENHRY and CDR2 SYGVKD. Trimming took 2 bases from V and 6 from J; bases not matched to a gene: 4. This CDR3 has 14 amino acids. CDR3 amino acids: CAISEGTVGNEQFF. CDR3 nucleotide sequence: TGTGCCATCAGTGAGGGGACAGTGGGCAATGAGCAGTTCTTC.

The J gene is TRBJ2-7, the V gene TRBV6-5; D is perhaps TRBD1 (6 bases). The CDR3 totals 13 residues. V lost 5 bases and J lost 2, with 10 bases in between. The germline CDR1 and CDR2 sequences are MNHEY and SVGAGI. The CDR3, as DNA: TGTGCCAGCAGTCAGGGGTCGGCCTACGAGCAGTACTTC. Protein: CASSQGSAYEQYF.

The V call is TRBV6-2 or TRBV6-3, the J call TRBJ2-3, with TRBD2 identical over 11 bases. This CDR3 comprises 16 residues. Germline V lookup: CDR1 MNHEY, CDR2 SVGEGT. With 5 bases clipped from V and 5 bases from J, the junction kept 9 bases outside the gene matches. The CDR3 region is CASSKRTSGWQDTQYF. CDR3 DNA: TGTGCCAGCAGTAAACGGACTAGCGGGTGGCAAGATACGCAGTATTTT.

The rearrangement joins TRBV27 to TRBJ2-7, with a weak D call TRBD2 (5 bases). CDR1 is MNHEY and CDR2 is SMNVEV in the germline V gene (reference sequence). V was trimmed by 3 bases and J by 3 bases, leaving 6 bases between them. The CDR3 runs to 12 residues. In DNA, the CDR3 is TGTGCCAGCAGTTTTGGAGGCTACGAGCAGTACTTC. It is translated as CASSFGGYEQYF.

The genes are TRBV5-6 and TRBJ2-5, with a possible D match to TRBD2 (5 bases). Germline V gene lookup returns CDR1 SGHDT and CDR2 YYEEEE. This CDR3 is 16 amino acids long. Trimming stripped 4 bases from V and 2 bases from J, with 18 bases between. The CDR3 loop reads CASSLVGLRTQETQYF. In DNA, the CDR3 is TGTGCCAGCAGCCTGGTAGGACTCCGAACTCAAGAGACCCAGTACTTC. Together with reference TRBV5-6 and TRBJ2-5, the CDR3 gives the full variable domain: DAGVTQSPTHLIKTRGQQVTLRCSPKSGHDTVSWYQQALGQGPQFIFQYYEEEERQRGNFPDRFSGHQFPNYSSELNVNALLLGDSALYLCASSLVGLRTQETQYFGPGTRLLVL.

This chain joins TRBV9 and TRBJ2-7; 9 positions agree with TRBD2. The germline gives CDR1 SGDLS, CDR2 YYNGEE. The CDR3 totals 15 residues. Trimming at V came to 2 bases and at J to 2 bases, leaving 5 bases not matched to a gene. The CDR3 here is CASSVGLAGPYEQYF. The CDR3 nucleotides are TGTGCCAGCAGCGTGGGACTAGCAGGTCCCTACGAGCAGTACTTC.

The rearrangement joins TRBV18 to TRBJ1-1; possibly TRBD1 for D (5 bases). CDR1 is KGHSH and CDR2 is LQKENI in the germline V gene. Trimming took 2 bases from V and 4 from J, leaving 11 bases between them. This CDR3 region has 14 residues. CDR3 residues: CASSPNWGGTEAFF. In DNA form, the CDR3 reads TGTGCCAGCTCACCAAATTGGGGGGGCACTGAAGCTTTCTTT. Together with reference TRBV18 and TRBJ1-1, the CDR3 gives the full variable domain: NAGVMQNPRHLVRRRGQEARLRCSPMKGHSHVYWYRQLPEEGLKFMVYLQKENIIDESGMPKERFSAEFPKEGPSILRIQQVVRGDSAAYFCASSPNWGGTEAFFGQGTRLTVV.

The chain is built from TRBV5-5 and TRBJ2-6; TRBD2 matches at 11 bases. The CDR3 is 20 residues long. Looked up from germline, CDR1 is SGHKS and CDR2 is YYEKEE (reference sequence). V trimming: 7 bases; J trimming: 0 bases; junction bases outside the gene matches: 15. The CDR3 sequence: CASGRQGTSGFSSGANVLTF. The CDR3 region has the DNA TGTGCCAGCGGTCGACAGGGGACTAGCGGTTTTAGCTCTGGGGCCAACGTCCTGACTTTC.

The CDR3 reads CASRSGRTEETQYF. The CDR3 DNA follows: TGTGCCAGCCGTAGCGGGCGGACGGAAGAGACCCAGTACTTC. The rearrangement links TRBV7-2 to TRBJ2-5, with TRBD2 identical over 7 bases. This CDR3 is 14 amino acids long. V shed 8 bases, J shed 3 bases, and the junction held 9 bases outside the gene matches. Germline CDR1 reads SGHTA; CDR2 reads FQGNSA.

This chain uses TRBV7-9 with TRBJ2-5; tentative D call: TRBD1 (6 bases). CDR1 SEHNR and CDR2 FQNEAQ come from the germline V gene (reference sequence). CDR3 size: 14 residues. The V end lost 0 bases, the J end lost 4 bases, and 9 bases lay between the germline ends. CDR3 region: CASSLAQGRETQYF. The CDR3 nucleotides are TGTGCCAGCAGCTTAGCCCAGGGGAGAGAGACCCAGTACTTC.

The J gene is TRBJ2-7, the V gene TRBV9, with D perhaps TRBD2 (6 bases). This CDR3 has 16 amino acids. The V gene lost 4 bases and the J gene lost 1 base, with 18 bases spanning the gap. CDR1 and CDR2 from the germline V gene are SGDLS and YYNGEE. CDR3 nucleotide sequence: TGTGCCAGCAGCCTAACCGGGACCCGGGAGTCCTACGAGCAGTACTTC. Translated: CASSLTGTRESYEQYF.

The chain employs TRBV5-8 and TRBJ2-5, with D perhaps TRBD2 (6 bases). The CDR3 is made up of 17 amino acids. With 1 base removed from V and 2 bases from J, the gap between germline ends came to 18 bases. Germline values: CDR1 SGHTS, CDR2 YDEGEE. In DNA, the CDR3 is TGTGCCAGCAGCTTGTCGTTTGGGGCGGGGACTCAAGAGACCCAGTACTTC. Protein: CASSLSFGAGTQETQYF.

The gene calls are TRBV4-1 and TRBJ2-7, with D possibly TRBD1 on 5 matching bases. CDR1 is MGHRA and CDR2 is YSYEKL in the germline V gene. This CDR3 region has 16 residues. Trimming removed 3 bases from V and 2 bases from J, with 17 bases in between. In nucleotides, the CDR3 is TGCGCCAGCAGCCATGGGATCGGCCAGGGCACCTACGAGCAGTACTTC. Encoded protein: CASSHGIGQGTYEQYF.

The chain has TRBV28 and TRBJ1-2; 7 bases line up with TRBD1. The V segment lost 6 bases and the J segment 5 bases; nucleotides outside the gene matches: 12. From germline, CDR1 is MDHEN and CDR2 SYDVKM. The length of the CDR3 is 15 residues. CDR3: CASSSHGQEGYGYTF. The CDR3, as DNA: TGTGCCAGCAGCTCACACGGACAGGAAGGGTATGGCTACACCTTC.